These 21 T cell receptor beta chains were all obtained from the same sample, sequenced in a study of molecular identifiers for immune sequencing clone quantification. TCRdb re-derived calls from the PCR reads in MiXCR, one entry per CDR3 protein. The repertoire holds under 800,000 distinct CDR3 sequences, about 25% seen once, with 0.7% to 0.95% in the top ten. Specimen: naive CD8+ T cells from blood, with Jurkat cell RNA spiked in. Described subset: FACS-sorted CD8+CD4-CCR7+CD45RA+ naive T cells. Every receptor here comes from a human donor in good health. Some libraries in this study had Jurkat cell RNA spiked in.

This clonotype was seen a single time. One end of the junction is discordant with germline, which a read error may explain. The chain is built from TRBV12-3 or TRBV12-4 and TRBJ2-3, with 11 bases that match TRBD2. The length of the CDR3 is 16 residues. The CDR3 coding sequence is TGTGCCAGCAGTTCCGGACTAGCGGGTTACACAGATACGCGGTGTTTT. It encodes CASSSGLAGYTDTRCF.

The J gene is TRBJ2-4, the V gene TRBV6-1; TRBD2 agrees at 7 bases. V lost 6 bases to trimming and J lost 0 bases; unmatched junction nucleotides: 20. The CDR3 is 20 amino acids. Per germline, CDR1 MNHNS and CDR2 SASEGT. In DNA, the CDR3 is TGTGCCAGCAGATACCCGCGGGGGTCTACCCGAGAACTAGCCAAAAACATTCAGTACTTC. Translation gives CASRYPRGSTRELAKNIQYF.

The rearrangement links TRBV5-5 to TRBJ1-4; D remains unclear. Looked up from germline, CDR1 is SGHKS and CDR2 is YYEKEE (reference sequence). This CDR3 has 15 residues. Trimming pared 4 bases from V and 3 bases from J, leaving 13 bases between. This CDR3 reads CASSVQVVPNEKLFF. The CDR3 region has the DNA TGTGCCAGCAGCGTTCAGGTGGTGCCTAATGAAAAACTGTTTTTT.

This clonotype was counted a few times. The rearrangement joins TRBV7-8 to TRBJ2-7, with TRBD1 matching 12 bases. The germline CDR1 and CDR2 sequences are SGHVS and FQNEAQ. The CDR3 runs to 15 residues. Trimming removed 5 bases from V and 6 bases from J; junction bases left unmatched: 8. The CDR3 DNA sequence: TGTGCCAGCAGCCCACCGGGACAGGGGGCCGTCGAGCAGTACTTC. Residues: CASSPPGQGAVEQYF.

The chain carries TRBV12-3 or TRBV12-4 and TRBJ2-1; 12 bases are a match to TRBD2. The CDR3 totals 16 residues. V shed 5 bases and J 4 bases; nucleotides not matched to a gene: 6. CDR3 amino acids: CASSTKGLAGYNEQFF. The CDR3 region has the DNA TGTGCCAGCAGTACTAAAGGACTAGCGGGGTACAATGAGCAGTTCTTC.

This clonotype is a singleton in its sample. A much larger clone differs from this one at a single base, so this may be a read error. The rearrangement links TRBV7-6 to TRBJ1-1; D is perhaps TRBD1 (5 bases). This CDR3 spans 12 amino acids. The germline gives CDR1 SGHVS, CDR2 FNYEAQ. As DNA, the CDR3 is TGTGCCAGCAGCTCCCGGGACGGTGAAGCTCTCTTT. As protein: CASSSRDGEALF.

V and J are TRBV19 and TRBJ2-7, with D possibly being TRBD1 or TRBD2 (6 bases each). The length of the CDR3 is 17 residues. Between the trimmed V and J ends, which lost 3 bases and 6 bases, there was a span of 24 bases. Germline lookup yields CDR1 LNHDA and CDR2 SQIVND (reference sequence). This CDR3 reads CASSIFSGGQGNCEQYF. CDR3 sequence (DNA): TGTGCCAGTAGTATCTTCTCTGGGGGGCAGGGGAACTGCGAGCAGTACTTC.

Regarding this clonotype: A much more abundant neighbour one base away suggests this may be a read error. V and J are TRBV7-8 and TRBJ2-1; TRBD2 aligns across 13 bases. In germline, CDR1 is SGHVS, CDR2 FQNEAQ. The CDR3 covers 18 residues. The V segment lost 5 bases and the J segment 2 bases; nucleotides outside the gene matches: 9. CDR3 sequence reads: CASSPSSGLAGAYNEQFF. The DNA for the CDR3 is TGTGCCAGCAGCCCCTCCAGCGGACTAGCGGGAGCCTACAATGAGCAGTTCTTC. The full variable domain, with the rest looked up from reference TRBV7-8 and TRBJ2-1, is GAGVSQSPRYKVAKRGQDVALRCDPISGHVSLFWYQQALGQGPEFLTYFQNEAQLDKSGLPSDRFFAERPEGSVSTLKIQRTQQEDSAVYLCASSPSSGLAGAYNEQFFGPGTRLTVL.

With respect to this clonotype: This CDR3 fails to terminate in the conserved phenylalanine or tryptophan, so it likely reflects a read error. The CDR3 nucleotides read TGTGCCTGGAGGGGACTGAACACTGAAGCTTTCTCT. This codes for CAWRGLNTEAFS. The rearrangement uses TRBV30 and TRBJ1-1, with a tentative D call TRBD1 (5 bases). This CDR3 is built from 12 residues. V was trimmed by 3 bases and J by 0 bases, leaving 5 bases between them. Germline-derived CDR1 and CDR2 are GTSNPN and SVGIG (reference sequence).

With regard to this clonotype: A clone one base away is much larger, so this may be a read error. The chain uses TRBV7-6 and TRBJ1-3; a weak D match, TRBD1 (6 bases). Trimming shortened V by 2 bases and J by 1 base, and 9 bases separated the two germline ends. The CDR3 contains 15 residues. In germline, CDR1 is SGHVS, CDR2 FNYEAQ. The DNA for the CDR3 is TGTGCCAGCAGCTTATTAGGGGGTTCTGGAAACACCATATATTTT. This sequence encodes CASSLLGGSGNTIYF.

The chain joins TRBV4-2 to TRBJ2-2; D is uncertain. CDR1 is LGHNA, CDR2 YNFKEQ, per germline. Deletions cut 3 bases from V and 0 bases from J, with 11 bases between. The length of the CDR3 is 16 residues. CDR3 amino acids: CASSQQTLANTGELFF. The CDR3 DNA reads as TGTGCCAGCAGCCAGCAGACCCTCGCGAACACCGGGGAGCTGTTTTTT.

In its sample, this clonotype was seen many times. The V and J genes are TRBV19 and TRBJ2-3; no clear D. The V gene lost 8 bases and the J gene lost 4 bases, with 13 bases spanning the gap. The CDR3 loop spans 13 amino acids. Germline lookup yields CDR1 LNHDA and CDR2 SQIVND (reference sequence). The CDR3 bases are TGTGCCAGTCGTGAGGTAGTCTCAGATACGCAGTATTTT. Amino acid sequence: CASREVVSDTQYF.

In this sample, this clonotype turned up a few times. V usage is TRBV20-1 and J usage is TRBJ1-5; TRBD1 is a possible D gene (5 bases). V was shortened by 5 bases and J by 2 bases, with 7 bases between the two germline ends. Germline loops: CDR1 DFQATT, CDR2 SNEGSKA (reference sequence). This CDR3 contains 12 residues. For the CDR3, the DNA is TGCAGTGCTGGGGACGGCAATCAGCCCCAGCATTTT. It encodes CSAGDGNQPQHF.

This clonotype was recorded at least ten times. CDR3 in amino acids: CASSYSRTGFTEAFF. The CDR3 coding sequence is TGTGCCAGCAGTTACTCTCGGACAGGGTTCACTGAAGCTTTCTTT. The rearrangement joins TRBV6-5 to TRBJ1-1; 8 positions match TRBD1. This CDR3 has 15 residues. CDR1 and CDR2 from the germline V gene are MNHEY and SVGAGI. Unmatched junction bases numbered 4, after V lost 0 bases and J lost 4 bases.

There are many counts of this clonotype. This chain uses TRBV20-1 with TRBJ2-7; tentatively, D is TRBD1 (6 bases). Germline lookup yields CDR1 DFQATT and CDR2 SNEGSKA (reference sequence). The V end lost 6 bases, the J end lost 5 bases, and 14 bases lay between the germline ends. The CDR3 is 12 residues long. CDR3 amino acids: CSAQGGSNEQYF. The CDR3 bases are TGCAGTGCCCAAGGGGGAAGTAACGAGCAGTACTTC.

As to this clonotype: An end of the junction differs from the germline gene, which may be a read error. The J gene is TRBJ1-1, the V gene TRBV27, with D unclear. The CDR3 is 14 residues long. CDR1 and CDR2 from the germline V gene are MNHEY and SMNVEV (reference sequence). The CDR3 protein is CASNYTRERTETFF. Here the CDR3 DNA reads TGTGCCAGCAATTACACAAGGGAGCGCACTGAAACTTTCTTT.

As regards this clonotype: This may be a read error: a much more frequent sequence differs by one nucleotide. This is likely a read error, given that the CDR3 carries no conserved phenylalanine or tryptophan at its end. It is unclear where the CDR3 begins or ends on the DNA, so no DNA is shown, and the CDR3 is as TCRdb lists it. This rearrangement joins TRBV7-9 to TRBJ2-5; the listed D gene, TRBD1, was not tested against the DNA. Germline V gene data show CDR1 as SEHNR and CDR2 as FQNEAQ (reference sequence). The CDR3 adds up to 11 amino acids, both ends counted. CDR3 region: CASSSGTGEYS.

The rearrangement joins TRBV6-5 to TRBJ2-7, with D perhaps TRBD1 (6 bases). The CDR3 length is 18 residues. Per germline, CDR1 MNHEY and CDR2 SVGAGI. Trimming stripped 3 bases from V and 2 bases from J, with 23 bases between. The CDR3 is CASSYTPLDGTTTYEQYF. The CDR3 DNA reads as TGTGCCAGCAGTTATACCCCCTTGGACGGGACAACCACCTACGAGCAGTACTTC.

About this clonotype itself: Mismatch with germline at one junction end may stem from a read error. The V and J genes are TRBV5-5 and TRBJ2-5; 8 nucleotides match TRBD1. Germline V gene lookup returns CDR1 SGHKS and CDR2 YYEKEE (reference sequence). This CDR3 has 13 amino acids. The CDR3 DNA is TGTGCCGGCAGCCCGACAGGGGAAGAGACCCAGTACTTC. This gives the protein CAGSPTGEETQYF.

With respect to this clonotype: With a much larger clone just one base away, this may be a read error. The V and J genes are TRBV6-5 and TRBJ2-3; 11 bases align to TRBD2. The CDR3 length is 13 residues. Germline CDR1 reads MNHEY; CDR2 reads SVGAGI. The CDR3, as DNA: TGTACCACCTTGGTAGCGGGGGGGTTGCGGCAGTATTTT. This translates into CTTLVAGGLRQYF.

Only a few counts were recorded for this clonotype. The rearrangement joins TRBV20-1 to TRBJ2-1; no firm D call. Germline CDR1 DFQATT, CDR2 SNEGSKA (reference sequence). The CDR3 has 14 amino acids. Deletions cut 3 bases from V and 0 bases from J, with 9 bases between. CDR3 amino acids: CSARGGLSYNEQFF. The CDR3 nucleotides read TGCAGTGCTAGGGGCGGCCTCTCCTACAATGAGCAGTTCTTC.